The rows below give T cell receptor beta chains drawn from one sample of a study of CD8 T cells in ankylosing spondylitis. From the 5' RACE reads, TCRdb called clonotypes with MiXCR, one entry per CDR3 protein. The data contain 200,000 to 250,000 distinct CDR3 sequences, more than 25% of them singletons. Sequenced material: blood, either unsorted or a sorted T cell fraction (not recorded which). The receptors were sampled from a male donor with ankylosing spondylitis or in good health (not recorded which). Each CDR3 is given with its conserved first and last residue. D genes are given only for firm matches. Rows may omit the clone size; those that give it use once, few, many or a size class.

>TRBJ2-1|TRBV20-1|TRBD2|few
TGCAGTGCTAGATTAAGGACTAGCGTAAACTACAATGAGCAGTTCTTC
CSARLRTSVNYNEQFF
>TRBJ2-3|TRBV7-6|.|many
TGTGCCAGCAGCTTAGAGGCAGGGGAGAGAGGCACAGATACGCAGTATTTT
CASSLEAGERGTDTQYF
>TRBJ2-3|TRBV20-1|TRBD2|few
TGCAGTGCTAGCCCCCCTAGCGGGCACACAGATACGCAGTATTTT
CSASPPSGHTDTQYF
>TRBJ2-2|TRBV11-3|.|.
TGTGCCAGCAGCTTTGGTGGGGAGCTGTTTTTT
CASSFGGELFF
>TRBJ2-5|TRBV10-2|TRBD2|once
TGCGCCAGCAGTGCGACTAGCGGAGGGACGACCCAGTACTTC
CASSATSGGTTQYF
>TRBJ2-1|TRBV3-1|TRBD2|many
TGTGCCAGCAGCCCCTCCAGCGGGAATCAGTTCTTC
CASSPSSGNQFF
>TRBJ2-1|TRBV20-1|TRBD2|.
TGCAGTGCTAGAGTTCGGGGTAGCGGGAGGGGTAGCTCCTACAATGAGCAGTTCTTC
CSARVRGSGRGSSYNEQFF
>TRBJ2-7|TRBV7-2|TRBD1|few
TGTGCCAGCAGCTTAGGGACAGGGAAGGGCGAGCAGTACTTC
CASSLGTGKGEQYF
>TRBJ2-5|TRBV7-9|TRBD2|many
TGTGCCAGCAGCTCGCCGGGAGGGCCTTGGGGAGAGACCCAGTACTTC
CASSSPGGPWGETQYF
>TRBJ1-2|TRBV15|.|.
TGTGCCACCAGCAGAGATGGGGCCGAAGTTTATGGCTACACCTTC
CATSRDGAEVYGYTF
>TRBJ1-1|TRBV10-3|TRBD1|few
TGTGCCACCGGGACAGGGAAGGGAACTGAAGCTTTCTTT
CATGTGKGTEAFF
>TRBJ2-5|TRBV7-9|.|few
TGTGCCAGCAGCTTAGAGACGCAGGGCCCGGCAGAGACCCAGTACTTC
CASSLETQGPAETQYF
>TRBJ2-1|TRBV5-1|.|many
TGCGCCAGCAGCTCGGGACTCCTAGACAATGAGCAGTTCTTC
CASSSGLLDNEQFF
>TRBJ1-5|TRBV7-9|TRBD1|many
TGTGCCAGCAGCCCAGGGGACAGGGGTTTGGATCAGCCCCAGCATTTT
CASSPGDRGLDQPQHF
>TRBJ2-7|TRBV19|TRBD1|many
TGTGCCAGTACCTCTCCAGGGGGCTACGAGCAGTACTTC
CASTSPGGYEQYF
>TRBJ2-5|TRBV4-2|.|.
TGTGCCAGCAGCCCAGGGGACCAAGAGACCCAGTACTTC
CASSPGDQETQYF
>TRBJ2-6|TRBV20-1|.|.
TGCAGTGCTAGAGGGACTCTACTCTCTGGGGCCAACGTCCTGACTTTC
CSARGTLLSGANVLTF
>TRBJ2-3|TRBV29-1|.|.
TGCAGCGTTGTGGCATATGGAGATACGCCGTATTTT
CSVVAYGDTPYF
>TRBJ1-1|TRBV5-1|TRBD1|few
TGCGCCAGCAGGCTACAGGGGGCGAACACTGAAGCTTTCTTT
CASRLQGANTEAFF
>TRBJ2-7|TRBV6-1|.|many
TGTGCCAGCAGCCCAGACAGATATCTATACGAGCAGTACTTC
CASSPDRYLYEQYF
>TRBJ2-7|TRBV4-3|.|many
TGCGCCAGCAGCCAAGTCGGGGTCTCCTCCTACGAGCAGTACTTC
CASSQVGVSSYEQYF
>TRBJ2-5|TRBV20-1|TRBD2|.
TGCAGTGCCAAGGGACTAGCGGGTACCCAAGAGACCCAGTACTTC
CSAKGLAGTQETQYF
>TRBJ1-2|TRBV29-1|.|few
TGCAGCGCGAGAGAGGCCTCTAACTATGGCTACACCTTC
CSAREASNYGYTF
>TRBJ2-2|TRBV25-1|TRBD2|few
TGTGCCAGCAGTGATTGGGCCATCGGGGGGACCGGGGAGCTGTTTTTT
CASSDWAIGGTGELFF
>TRBJ1-1|TRBV5-1|.|few
TGCGCCAGCAGCACCGAGACACGGGGCACTGAAGCTTTCTTT
CASSTETRGTEAFF
>TRBJ1-6|TRBV4-3|.|many
TGCGCCAGCAGCCAAGAGACAGGAGTAGGGTCACCCCTCCACTTT
CASSQETGVGSPLHF